Listed below are T cell receptor beta chains from one sample, sequenced in a study of blood T cell repertoires in COVID-19. TCRdb's copy holds only in-frame clones and misses some; the assay was immunoSEQ multiplex PCR. The sample has about 200,000 clones; approximately 87% are singletons. Sequencing was performed on peripheral blood. The receptors here all came from a woman in her 70s with acute or convalescent COVID-19. Each CDR3 is given with its conserved first and last residue. Fields, in order: J gene, V gene, D gene, clone size, CDR3 DNA, CDR3 protein. A D gene is named only where the DNA matches it firmly. Size is omitted from some rows. Given values are once, few, many or a class for expanded clones.

j_call: TRBJ1-5
v_call: TRBV28
d_call: -
clone_size: -
cdr3_nt: TGTGCCAGCAGTTTATGGGGAGGTTCGGGCAATCAGCCCCAGCATTTT
cdr3_aa: CASSLWGGSGNQPQHF

j_call: TRBJ2-3
v_call: TRBV20-1
d_call: TRBD2
clone_size: once
cdr3_nt: TGCAGTGCTAGTGGAGCGGGAGGTGGGACAGATACGCAGTATTTT
cdr3_aa: CSASGAGGGTDTQYF

j_call: TRBJ1-2
v_call: TRBV6-5
d_call: -
clone_size: -
cdr3_nt: TGTGCCAGCAAGGTCCCCGGGAACCATGGCTACACCTTC
cdr3_aa: CASKVPGNHGYTF

j_call: TRBJ1-1
v_call: TRBV24-1
d_call: TRBD1
clone_size: -
cdr3_nt: TGTGCCACCAGTGATCCGGGACAGGGAGAAGCTTTCTTT
cdr3_aa: CATSDPGQGEAFF

j_call: TRBJ1-1
v_call: TRBV4-1
d_call: TRBD1
clone_size: -
cdr3_nt: TGCGCCAGCAGCCAAGCGGGACAGGGGGTTAACACTGAAGCTTTCTTT
cdr3_aa: CASSQAGQGVNTEAFF

j_call: TRBJ2-7
v_call: TRBV28
d_call: TRBD2
clone_size: -
cdr3_nt: TGTGCCAGCAGTTCACCCGGGACTAGCGGGAGGGGGAGCTCCTACGAGCAGTACTTC
cdr3_aa: CASSSPGTSGRGSSYEQYF

j_call: TRBJ1-2
v_call: TRBV6-2/TRBV6-3
d_call: TRBD1
clone_size: -
cdr3_nt: TGTGCCAGCAGTTCCCTGGACAGGACATATGGCTACACCTTC
cdr3_aa: CASSSLDRTYGYTF

j_call: TRBJ1-1
v_call: TRBV5-1
d_call: -
clone_size: -
cdr3_nt: TGCGCCAGCAGCTTGGCTGGTCCCACGGTCACTGAAGCTTTCTTT
cdr3_aa: CASSLAGPTVTEAFF

j_call: TRBJ1-6
v_call: TRBV6-2/TRBV6-3
d_call: -
clone_size: -
cdr3_nt: TGTGCCAGCAGTTACACGGCGGGAGATTCGTCACCCCTCCACTTT
cdr3_aa: CASSYTAGDSSPLHF

j_call: TRBJ1-6
v_call: TRBV11-2
d_call: -
clone_size: -
cdr3_nt: TGTGCCAGCAGCTTAAGGTCTCTTACAGGGTCACCCCTCCACTTT
cdr3_aa: CASSLRSLTGSPLHF

j_call: TRBJ1-1
v_call: TRBV2
d_call: -
clone_size: few
cdr3_nt: TGTGCCAGCAGTCTTAGAGGGAACACTGAAGCTTTCTTT
cdr3_aa: CASSLRGNTEAFF

j_call: TRBJ2-3
v_call: TRBV25-1
d_call: TRBD2
clone_size: -
cdr3_nt: TGTGCCAGCAGTGATGTCCCTAGCGGGAGTAGCACAGATACGCAGTATTTT
cdr3_aa: CASSDVPSGSSTDTQYF

j_call: TRBJ2-3
v_call: TRBV12-3/TRBV12-4
d_call: -
clone_size: -
cdr3_nt: TGTGCCAGCAGTCTCGCTAGCGCCAATACGCAGTATTTT
cdr3_aa: CASSLASANTQYF

j_call: TRBJ1-2
v_call: TRBV23-1
d_call: -
clone_size: -
cdr3_nt: TGCGCCAGCCCCAGGGGCCAGGGGCGGTTTGATGGCTACACCTTC
cdr3_aa: CASPRGQGRFDGYTF

j_call: TRBJ2-3
v_call: TRBV29-1
d_call: -
clone_size: -
cdr3_nt: TGCAGCGTTCAGGCGAACACAGATACGCAGTATTTT
cdr3_aa: CSVQANTDTQYF

j_call: TRBJ1-4
v_call: TRBV19
d_call: -
clone_size: few
cdr3_nt: TGTGCCAGCCACCGGCGGGACCCTCCGAATGAAAAACTGTTTTTT
cdr3_aa: CASHRRDPPNEKLFF

j_call: TRBJ1-5
v_call: TRBV7-6
d_call: -
clone_size: -
cdr3_nt: TGTGCCAGCAGCCGAGCCCCCAATCAGCCCCAGCATTTT
cdr3_aa: CASSRAPNQPQHF

j_call: TRBJ1-1
v_call: TRBV2
d_call: -
clone_size: few
cdr3_nt: TGTGCCAGCAGGGGCAAAGTGGGAGCTTTCTTT
cdr3_aa: CASRGKVGAFF

j_call: TRBJ2-5
v_call: TRBV18
d_call: TRBD2
clone_size: -
cdr3_nt: TGTGCCAGCTCACTGGAGCCGGGACTAGCGTTGACATGGGAGACCCAGTACTTC
cdr3_aa: CASSLEPGLALTWETQYF

j_call: TRBJ2-1
v_call: TRBV4-3
d_call: TRBD2
clone_size: -
cdr3_nt: TGCGCCAGCAGCCGCTTAGCGGGATCCCCCTACAATGAGCAGTTCTTC
cdr3_aa: CASSRLAGSPYNEQFF

j_call: TRBJ2-2
v_call: TRBV5-5
d_call: TRBD1
clone_size: -
cdr3_nt: TGTGCCAGCAGCTTGGAGGGGACAGCTAACACCGGGGAGCTGTTTTTT
cdr3_aa: CASSLEGTANTGELFF

j_call: TRBJ1-5
v_call: TRBV20-1
d_call: -
clone_size: -
cdr3_nt: TGCAGTGCTAGTGAGGGAGTATATAGCAATCAGCCCCAGCATTTT
cdr3_aa: CSASEGVYSNQPQHF

j_call: TRBJ1-5
v_call: TRBV28
d_call: -
clone_size: -
cdr3_nt: TGTGCCAGCAGCCTCCAGGGCGATCAGCCCCAGCATTTT
cdr3_aa: CASSLQGDQPQHF

j_call: TRBJ2-7
v_call: TRBV5-4
d_call: -
clone_size: -
cdr3_nt: TGTGCCAGCAGCTTGTTACAGGGAAGTATCGAGCAGTACTTC
cdr3_aa: CASSLLQGSIEQYF

j_call: TRBJ2-3
v_call: TRBV7-2
d_call: -
clone_size: -
cdr3_nt: TGTGCCAGCAGCTTCGATTCTAGAGATACGCAGTATTTT
cdr3_aa: CASSFDSRDTQYF

j_call: TRBJ1-5
v_call: TRBV16
d_call: -
clone_size: -
cdr3_nt: TGTGCCAGCAGCCAAGCAGGGGGCAATCAGCCCCAGCATTTT
cdr3_aa: CASSQAGGNQPQHF

j_call: TRBJ2-7
v_call: TRBV28
d_call: -
clone_size: -
cdr3_nt: TGTGCCAGCAGTTTTACGGCCGGGGTATCCTACGAGCAGTACTTC
cdr3_aa: CASSFTAGVSYEQYF

j_call: TRBJ1-1
v_call: TRBV5-4
d_call: -
clone_size: -
cdr3_nt: TGTGCCAGCAGCTTGGCTGGGGGGGCGAACACTGAAGCTTTCTTT
cdr3_aa: CASSLAGGANTEAFF

j_call: TRBJ2-7
v_call: TRBV6-5
d_call: TRBD1
clone_size: -
cdr3_nt: TGTGCCAGCAGTCCCAGGGGGACCCACGAGCAGTACTTC
cdr3_aa: CASSPRGTHEQYF

j_call: TRBJ1-2
v_call: TRBV23-1
d_call: -
clone_size: -
cdr3_nt: TGCGCCAGCAGTCACGATTTCCGGGGGGGTCACTATGGCTACACCTTC
cdr3_aa: CASSHDFRGGHYGYTF

j_call: TRBJ2-2
v_call: TRBV18
d_call: TRBD2
clone_size: -
cdr3_nt: TGTGCCAGCTCACCCATCTTAGCGGGGTTGAACACCGGGGAGCTGTTTTTT
cdr3_aa: CASSPILAGLNTGELFF

j_call: TRBJ2-6
v_call: TRBV7-2
d_call: TRBD2
clone_size: -
cdr3_nt: TGTGCCAGCAGTTTGAACCTAGCGGGGGGATCCTCTGGGGCCAACGTCCTGACTTTC
cdr3_aa: CASSLNLAGGSSGANVLTF

j_call: TRBJ2-2
v_call: TRBV11-3
d_call: -
clone_size: -
cdr3_nt: TGTGCCAGCAGCCGTCCGGGACTCTCCACCGGGGAGCTGTTTTTT
cdr3_aa: CASSRPGLSTGELFF

j_call: TRBJ1-2
v_call: TRBV5-5
d_call: -
clone_size: -
cdr3_nt: TGTGCCAGCAGCTTCGACACTAACTATGGCTACACCTTC
cdr3_aa: CASSFDTNYGYTF

j_call: TRBJ1-6
v_call: TRBV7-2
d_call: -
clone_size: -
cdr3_nt: TGTGCCAGCACAGCTCTAGCGAATAATTCACCCCTCCACTTT
cdr3_aa: CASTALANNSPLHF

j_call: TRBJ1-3
v_call: TRBV18
d_call: TRBD1
clone_size: -
cdr3_nt: TGTGCCAGCTCACCGGGACAGCGAGAGAACACCATATATTTT
cdr3_aa: CASSPGQRENTIYF

j_call: TRBJ2-2
v_call: TRBV6-5
d_call: -
clone_size: -
cdr3_nt: TGTGCCAGCAGTTACTCGGGGCGGGGACTGCACGGGGAGCTGTTTTTT
cdr3_aa: CASSYSGRGLHGELFF

j_call: TRBJ1-1
v_call: TRBV12-3/TRBV12-4
d_call: -
clone_size: once
cdr3_nt: TGTGCCAGCAGTCCCTCGGACAGCACTGAAGCTTTCTTT
cdr3_aa: CASSPSDSTEAFF

j_call: TRBJ1-2
v_call: TRBV28
d_call: TRBD1
clone_size: few
cdr3_nt: TGTGCCAGCAGACAGGGGAACTATGGCTACACCTTC
cdr3_aa: CASRQGNYGYTF

j_call: TRBJ2-7
v_call: TRBV28
d_call: TRBD2
clone_size: -
cdr3_nt: TGTGCCAGCAGTCCCGGGGGGGCGGTCTCCTACGAGCAGTACTTC
cdr3_aa: CASSPGGAVSYEQYF

j_call: TRBJ2-5
v_call: TRBV18
d_call: TRBD2
clone_size: -
cdr3_nt: TGTGCCAGCTCACCCCTAGCGGGGGCCCAAGAGACCCAGTACTTC
cdr3_aa: CASSPLAGAQETQYF

j_call: TRBJ2-1
v_call: TRBV7-7
d_call: TRBD2
clone_size: -
cdr3_nt: TGTGCTAGCAGCTTAGAAGCGGGGGGTTACAATGAGCAGTTCTTC
cdr3_aa: CASSLEAGGYNEQFF

j_call: TRBJ2-7
v_call: TRBV7-9
d_call: TRBD2
clone_size: -
cdr3_nt: TGTGCCAGCAGCTTTCCTAGCGGGAGTAATTACGAGCAGTACTTC
cdr3_aa: CASSFPSGSNYEQYF

j_call: TRBJ1-2
v_call: TRBV19
d_call: -
clone_size: few
cdr3_nt: TGTGCCAGTAGATATGCCGCGGGAAGGGATGGCTACACCTTC
cdr3_aa: CASRYAAGRDGYTF

j_call: TRBJ1-2
v_call: TRBV12-3/TRBV12-4
d_call: TRBD1
clone_size: -
cdr3_nt: TGTGCCAGCAGCGGACAGGGGGTGAATGGCTACACCTTC
cdr3_aa: CASSGQGVNGYTF

j_call: TRBJ2-7
v_call: TRBV7-2
d_call: -
clone_size: -
cdr3_nt: TGTGCCAGCAGTTTAGGGGGGGTTTACGTCTACGAGCAGTACTTC
cdr3_aa: CASSLGGVYVYEQYF

j_call: TRBJ2-7
v_call: TRBV29-1
d_call: -
clone_size: -
cdr3_nt: TGCAGCGTTGCTAAGACCCAGGGCTACGAGCAGTACTTC
cdr3_aa: CSVAKTQGYEQYF

j_call: TRBJ1-6
v_call: TRBV5-1
d_call: TRBD1
clone_size: few
cdr3_nt: TGCGCCAGCAGCTTGAGCCCGGACAGGGGGCGTTCACCCCTCCACTTT
cdr3_aa: CASSLSPDRGRSPLHF